The following is a T cell receptor beta chain sequence with its context. Seattle's cohort entered during active infection and was followed longitudinally. The data originate from a study of blood T cell repertoires in COVID-19. Study-level information: Acute and convalescent COVID-19 specimens originated in the United States, Italy and Spain. Nucleic acid was either cDNA or gDNA, and it came from T cells, B-cell-depleted T cells, or PBMCs.

In the original workflow: Nucleated cell number was recorded as an estimate derived from reference gene primer amplification. Here immunoSEQ multiplex PCR was the method, and the copy in TCRdb shows in-frame clones only, minus some. V, J and clone size are taken as reported in that table, and D and trimming were inferred from the DNA itself. The sample has 220,000 or so clones, around 86% seen once. V gave up 7 bases and J gave up 5 bases, with 20 bases separating them. Germline assignment: CDR1 SNHLY and CDR2 FYNNEI. The CDR3 loop spans 15 amino acids. The J gene is TRBJ1-1, the V gene TRBV2, with a weak D call TRBD1 (6 bases). Sequencing used peripheral blood. The receptor was isolated from a woman at least 80 years old with COVID-19, enrolled during active disease. CDR3 residues: CASMAGRGRGTEAFF. The CDR3 DNA sequence: TGTGCCAGCATGGCGGGCAGGGGAAGGGGAACTGAAGCTTTCTTT.